In this sample, the clone carrying this T cell receptor beta chain turned up many times. The target antigen is unknown. Per germline, CDR1 SGHRS and CDR2 YFSETQ. The V gene lost 4 bases and the J gene lost 2 bases, with 11 bases spanning the gap. The CDR3 contains 14 residues. The sample originates from a study of neurological immune-mediated disorders. Broader study findings: Among 34 multiple sclerosis patients, 18 had repertoires that phylogenetic grouping placed in one related-CDR3 cluster, a possible signature.

Each CDR3 protein is one row after TCRdb ran MiXCR on the 5' RACE reads. The sample yields about 55,000 distinct CDR3 sequences, 4% to 5.5% seen once. The rearrangement joins TRBV5-1 to TRBJ2-3; unclear D gene. The TCR was taken from a man aged 50 or older with multiple sclerosis. The sequencing input was PBMCs. The CDR3 here is CASSVDGTTDTQYF. In nucleotides, the CDR3 is TGCGCCAGCAGCGTGGACGGAACCACAGATACGCAGTATTTT.